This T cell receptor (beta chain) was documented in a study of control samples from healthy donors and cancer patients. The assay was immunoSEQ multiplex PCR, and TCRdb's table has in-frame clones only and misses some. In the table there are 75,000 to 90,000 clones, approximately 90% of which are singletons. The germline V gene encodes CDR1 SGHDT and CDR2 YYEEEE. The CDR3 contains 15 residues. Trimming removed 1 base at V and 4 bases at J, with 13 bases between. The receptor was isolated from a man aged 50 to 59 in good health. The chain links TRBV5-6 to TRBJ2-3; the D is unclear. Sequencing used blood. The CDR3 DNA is TGTGCCAGCAGCTTGAAGGCCGTCAAGGCAGATACGCAGTATTTT. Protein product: CASSLKAVKADTQYF.